This TCR beta chain was sequenced during a study of siplizumab effects on memory and regulatory T cells. Findings and limits, study-wide: Naive T cells looked more diverse than memory cells and looked like major alloresponse contributors.

In regard to this clone: Its antigen is undetermined.

Trimming stripped 4 bases from V and 9 bases from J, with 13 bases between. Germline values: CDR1 MNHEY, CDR2 SVGAGI. The CDR3 is made up of 13 amino acids. Profiled with immunoSEQ multiplex PCR; TCRdb holds only in-frame clones, not every one. This sample has 110,000 or so clones; under 95% occur once, and the top ten carry 0.75%. The sequencing input was Tregs sorted from blood. This receptor was identified in a human donor in good health. V usage is TRBV6-5 and J usage is TRBJ1-5; D remains ambiguous. The CDR3 nucleotides are TGTGCCAGCAGTTCAGGTACGGGCGGGCCCCAGCATTTT. Translation gives CASSSGTGGPQHF.